The T cell receptor (beta chain) under discussion was sequenced for a study of vaccination and CD4 T cells after COVID-19. For this clonotype: Its antigen is unidentified.

Sequencing of DNA taken from cultured CD4+ T cells relied on the Oncomine TCR Beta short-read assay. Someone extracted genomic DNA from cultured CD4+ T cells. TCRdb reprocessed the PCR reads via MiXCR and lists one record per CDR3 protein. The data show around 4,500 distinct CDR3 sequences, under 50% seen once. V lost 3 bases and J lost 2, with 2 bases in between. Germline V gene sequence: CDR1 MDHEN, CDR2 SYDVKM. The CDR3 contains 12 residues. Treatment of the sample: roughly nine-day PBMC culture with coronavirus spike peptide pools or control peptides (ViraFEST assay). Following expansion of antigen-specific T cells with peptide pools, ViraFEST then sequenced TCRs. Culture conditions combined fewer than 2.5 million PBMCs per well with about 9 IU/ml IL-2 and about 10 ug/ml peptide pools.

This TCR was recovered from a human donor who had recovered from COVID-19. Sequencing was performed on CD4+ T cells from blood, cultured in vitro. The rearrangement links TRBV28 to TRBJ1-5; D gene unclear. This CDR3 reads CASSFRNQPQHF. The CDR3 region has the DNA TGTGCCAGCAGTTTTCGCAATCAGCCCCAGCATTTT.